A single sample is the source of the 18 T cell receptor beta chains below, sequenced in a study of blood T cell repertoires in COVID-19. Clones were sequenced by immunoSEQ multiplex PCR, and TCRdb holds only the in-frame ones, with some missing. The sample lists roughly 150,000 clones; about 85% were seen once. The sequenced material came from PBMCs or T cells enriched from blood (not recorded which). These TCRs come from a woman in her thirties or forties who had recovered from COVID-19.

This chain connects TRBV5-6 to TRBJ2-1, with 8 bases fitting TRBD2. CDR3 length equals 16 residues. Trimming removed 0 bases from V and 5 bases from J; junction bases left unmatched: 7. Per germline, CDR1 SGHDT and CDR2 YYEEEE. CDR3 loop: CASSLVSGSYHNEQFF. The DNA of the CDR3 is TGTGCCAGCAGCTTGGTCAGCGGGAGCTACCACAATGAGCAGTTCTTC.

A word on this clone: One junction end does not reproduce the germline sequence, and a read error may be involved. The V gene is TRBV7-7, the J gene TRBJ2-1; 7 bases are a match to TRBD2. Germline V gene data show CDR1 as SSHAT and CDR2 as FNYEAQ (reference sequence). CDR3 size: 16 residues. CDR3 in amino acids: CASSPLRGDAYNEQFF. The CDR3 DNA is TGTGCTAGCAGCCCCCTACGGGGGGATGCCTACAATGAGCAGTTCTTC.

This clone was recorded a few times. This chain joins TRBV5-4 and TRBJ2-1, with 7 bases fitting TRBD2. CDR3 length equals 13 residues. CDR1 SGHNT and CDR2 YYREEE come from the germline V gene (reference sequence). Unmatched junction bases numbered 3, after V lost 1 base and J lost 8 bases. As DNA, the CDR3 is TGTGCCAGCAGCTTGCAGGGAGGGGATGAGCAGTTCTTC. Amino acids: CASSLQGGDEQFF.

This chain joins TRBV7-2 and TRBJ2-5; TRBD1 matches at 7 bases. The CDR3 loop spans 16 amino acids. From germline, CDR1 is SGHTA and CDR2 FQGNSA. Unmatched junction bases numbered 13, after V lost 4 bases and J lost 5 bases. The CDR3 DNA sequence: TGTGCCAGCAGCTCTCGCCCCGACAGGGTTAGGGAGACCCAGTACTTC. Translated: CASSSRPDRVRETQYF.

The gene calls are TRBV4-1 and TRBJ2-5; TRBD2 agrees at 8 bases. CDR1 and CDR2 (germline): MGHRA, YSYEKL. The CDR3 is made up of 15 amino acids. Trimming took 4 bases from V and 5 from J; bases not matched to a gene: 9. CDR3 region: CASSPFWTSLETQYF. CDR3 coding DNA: TGCGCCAGCAGCCCTTTTTGGACTAGCTTGGAGACCCAGTACTTC.

This clone was counted a single time. The rearrangement links TRBV19 to TRBJ2-5, with TRBD2 matching over 9 bases. The V and J ends lost 7 bases and 4 bases, in that order; junction bases with no gene match: 10. The CDR3 loop spans 15 amino acids. The germline CDR1 and CDR2 sequences are LNHDA and SQIVND (reference sequence). The CDR3 sequence: CASNQGLAGVETQYF. CDR3 nucleotide sequence: TGTGCCAGTAACCAGGGACTAGCCGGGGTAGAGACCCAGTACTTC.

This clone occurred once. The J gene is TRBJ1-3, the V gene TRBV19; D remains unclear. This CDR3 comprises 14 residues. In germline, CDR1 is LNHDA, CDR2 SQIVND (reference sequence). The V end was cut by 1 base, the J end by 4 bases, with 8 bases between. The CDR3 nucleotides read TGTGCCAGTAGTATAGCCCCAGGAGGAAACACCATATATTTT. It codes for CASSIAPGGNTIYF.

This chain connects TRBV2 to TRBJ1-5; a possible D gene is TRBD1 (5 bases). The CDR3 spans 13 residues. V lost 7 bases, J lost 3 bases, and 10 bases lay in between. Germline V gene data show CDR1 as SNHLY and CDR2 as FYNNEI. CDR3 bases: TGTGCCAGCAAACAGGATTTCAATCAGCCCCAGCATTTT. Its translation: CASKQDFNQPQHF. The full variable domain, rest sourced from reference TRBV2 and TRBJ1-5, is EPEVTQTPSHQVTQMGQEVILRCVPISNHLYFYWYRQILGQKVEFLVSFYNNEISEKSEIFDDQFSVERPDGSNFTLKIRSTKLEDSAMYFCASKQDFNQPQHFGDGTRLSIL.

This chain uses TRBV7-9 with TRBJ1-6; D is unresolved. CDR1 and CDR2 (germline): SEHNR, FQNEAQ (reference sequence). The CDR3 is made up of 15 amino acids. V was pared by 5 bases and J by 8 bases, with 16 bases between. The CDR3 nucleotides read TGTGCCAGCAGCCCCTTCCCTCCAGAGGATTCACCCCTCCACTTT. This translates into CASSPFPPEDSPLHF.

This chain joins TRBV18 and TRBJ2-1; 9 bases fit TRBD1. Germline-derived CDR1 and CDR2 are KGHSH and LQKENI. J gave up 7 bases and V 4 bases, and 5 bases lay outside the gene matches. The CDR3 sequence is 14 residues long. The CDR3 DNA follows: TGTGCCAGCTCACAGGGACAGGGTAGGAATGAGCAGTTCTTC. Protein: CASSQGQGRNEQFF.

V is TRBV5-1 and J is TRBJ2-7, with D hard to call. Trimming shortened V by 4 bases and J by 7 bases, and 15 bases separated the two germline ends. Germline V CDR1 and CDR2: SGHRS, YFSETQ. This CDR3 has 13 amino acids. The CDR3 sequence: CASSPPSVREQYF. CDR3 nucleotide sequence: TGCGCCAGCAGCCCCCCGTCCGTCCGTGAGCAGTACTTC.

This sequence joins TRBV11-3 and TRBJ2-2; 9 bases map to TRBD2. Germline CDR1 and CDR2: SGHNT and YENEEA. V lost 4 bases to trimming and J lost 2 bases; unmatched junction nucleotides: 5. The CDR3 spans 16 residues. CDR3 residues: CASSSGLALNTGELFF. The DNA of the CDR3 is TGTGCCAGCAGCTCAGGACTAGCGCTCAACACCGGGGAGCTGTTTTTT.

The chain couples TRBV5-6 to TRBJ2-3; TRBD2 matches at 8 bases. Germline loops: CDR1 SGHDT, CDR2 YYEEEE. This CDR3 comprises 16 residues. Losses at the gene ends were 4 bases for V and 0 bases for J; bases not matched to a gene: 7. CDR3 region: CASSQQAGASTDTQYF. The CDR3 DNA reads TGTGCCAGCAGCCAACAAGCGGGAGCTAGCACAGATACGCAGTATTTT.

The rearrangement uses TRBV6-5 and TRBJ1-2; 9 bases agree with TRBD1. The CDR3 runs 13 residues. Trimming took 8 bases from V and 6 from J; bases not matched to a gene: 7. CDR1 is MNHEY and CDR2 is SVGAGI in the germline V gene. CDR3 coding DNA: TGTGCCAGCTTCCGGACAGGGGCGGATGGCTACACCTTC. It specifies CASFRTGADGYTF.

This chain uses TRBV5-1 with TRBJ1-1; TRBD1 aligns across 8 bases. The ends lost 3 bases at V and 4 bases at J; junction bases unmatched: 8. The CDR3 has 15 residues. The germline CDR1 and CDR2 sequences are SGHRS and YFSETQ. The CDR3 protein is CASSSQGQGATEAFF. The CDR3 region has the DNA TGCGCCAGCAGCTCCCAAGGACAGGGCGCCACTGAAGCTTTCTTT.

The genes are TRBV27 and TRBJ2-5, with TRBD1 as a possible D gene (8 bases). This CDR3 spans 14 amino acids. The germline V and J ends were trimmed by 5 bases and 10 bases, with 20 bases remaining between them. Germline V CDR1 and CDR2: MNHEY, SMNVEV (reference sequence). As DNA, the CDR3 is TGTGCCAGCAGTGCACAGGGGGGGCACATCGGCCAGTACTTC. Translation: CASSAQGGHIGQYF.

The chain carries TRBV3-1 (or the pseudogene TRBV3-2) and TRBJ2-1; 7 bases fit TRBD1. The CDR3 covers 14 residues. Germline loops: CDR1 LGHDT, CDR2 YNNKEL (reference sequence). V lost 4 bases, J lost 6 bases, and 6 bases stayed unmatched. DNA for the CDR3: TGTGCCAGCAGCCTGGGACAGAAGCTCAATGAGCAGTTCTTC. It specifies CASSLGQKLNEQFF.

The V and J genes are TRBV7-3 and TRBJ2-2, with 11 bases lining up with TRBD2. Per the germline V gene, CDR1 is SGHTA and CDR2 is FQGTGA. Trimming at V came to 5 bases and at J to 5 bases, leaving 10 bases not matched to a gene. The CDR3 runs to 17 residues. Here the CDR3 reads CASSPTVAGGRTGELFF. The CDR3 region has the DNA TGTGCCAGCAGCCCCACAGTAGCGGGAGGGAGGACCGGGGAGCTGTTTTTT.